This TCR beta chain was retrieved from a study of CD8 T cells in ankylosing spondylitis. General observations from the study: Past research had described some motif variants in reactive arthritis synovial fluid and blood. Seemingly distinctive of ankylosing spondylitis blood was a TCR beta motif formed by eight highly homologous variants. Clones linked to the disease showed a CD8+ phenotype. They occurred at relatively low frequencies in peripheral blood.

This clonotype has ten or more counts. Its antigen is as yet unknown. The CDR3 loop spans 15 amino acids. Germline CDR1 is SGHRS and CDR2 is YFSETQ. V was clipped by 5 bases and J by 3 bases; unmatched bases: 5. TCRdb used MiXCR to reprocess the 5' RACE reads, holding one entry per CDR3 protein. The sample lists some 37,000 distinct CDR3 sequences; around 6% were seen once. The origin of this receptor is a male donor with ankylosing spondylitis or in good health (not recorded which). Sequencing was performed on blood, either unsorted or a sorted T cell fraction (not recorded which). This chain connects TRBV5-1 to TRBJ2-2; the match to TRBD1 covers 9 bases. Here the CDR3 DNA reads TGCGCCAGCAGACAGACAGGGGGTTACACCGGGGAGCTGTTTTTT. It codes for CASRQTGGYTGELFF.